Below are 5 T cell receptor beta chains sequenced from a single sample in a study of regulatory T cells in long-lasting Graves disease (dated by TCRdb to the early 2020s). In light of the paper, this sample's time point label describes: persistent/refractory GD, antithyroid drugs over 5 years with positive TRAb. For both TCR sequencing and RNA sequencing, RNA was extracted from PBMCs using TRIzol. The library was produced with multiplex PCR. These reads were obtained on an Illumina HiSeq 4000. TCR beta libraries were built with iRepertoire HTBI primers and Arm-PCR amplification of CDR3 regions. Starting from the raw public reads, TCRdb applied fastp trimming at Q25, assembled clones with MiXCR and retained in-frame beta chains. Rows are unified per CDR3 protein, each entry keeping the most common DNA and genes. Present in this sample are roughly 400,000 distinct CDR3 sequences, under 25% of which were seen just once. Roughly an eighth of the sample lies in the top ten.

The sample consisted of peripheral blood mononuclear cells (PBMCs), taken when the disease was refractory, from a patient treated with antithyroid drugs. These receptors were taken from a female donor with Graves disease.

This clonotype was counted between two and nine times. The rearrangement uses TRBV14 and TRBJ2-7; D remains ambiguous. V dropped 4 bases and J dropped 1 base, with 14 bases sitting between them. The CDR3 contains 15 residues. CDR1 and CDR2 from the germline V gene are SGHDN and FVKESK. The chain's CDR3 is CASSPSLAYSYEQYF. The CDR3 DNA is TGTGCCAGCAGCCCTTCCTTGGCCTATTCCTACGAGCAGTACTTC.

This clonotype was recorded many times. The genes are TRBV7-8 and TRBJ2-2; D is possibly TRBD1 (6 bases). V was clipped by 6 bases and J by 6 bases, with 17 bases between them. This CDR3 is built from 15 residues. Germline values: CDR1 SGHVS, CDR2 FQNEAQ. CDR3 sequence: CASSSGRGLPGELFF. In nucleotides, the CDR3 is TGTGCCAGCAGTTCAGGCAGGGGTCTACCCGGGGAGCTGTTTTTT. Full variable domain (outside the CDR3, taken from reference TRBV7-8 and TRBJ2-2): GAGVSQSPRYKVAKRGQDVALRCDPISGHVSLFWYQQALGQGPEFLTYFQNEAQLDKSGLPSDRFFAERPEGSVSTLKIQRTQQEDSAVYLCASSSGRGLPGELFFGEGSRLTVL.

This clonotype was found many times. The chain employs TRBV2 and TRBJ2-2; no firm D call. The CDR3 is 14 amino acids. In germline, CDR1 is SNHLY, CDR2 FYNNEI. Deletions cut 10 bases from V and 6 bases from J, with 18 bases between. In DNA, the CDR3 is TGTGCCACCCTGGGTATAACCCGGGCCGGGGAGCTGTTTTTT. Its protein product is CATLGITRAGELFF.

The chain uses TRBV20-1 and TRBJ2-7; the D gene is possibly TRBD2 (6 bases). The V end was cut by 0 bases, the J end by 2 bases, with 20 bases between. From germline, CDR1 is DFQATT and CDR2 SNEGSKA (reference sequence). The CDR3 is 17 amino acids. The CDR3 here is CSARDELEGRSPYEQYF. CDR3 nucleotide sequence: TGCAGTGCTAGAGATGAGTTGGAGGGAAGGTCCCCCTACGAGCAGTACTTC.

Ten or more counts support this clonotype. V gene TRBV2 combines with J gene TRBJ2-7; D is ambiguous. There are 13 residues in the CDR3. In germline, CDR1 is SNHLY, CDR2 FYNNEI. Trimming shortened V by 4 bases and J by 1 base, and 8 bases separated the two germline ends. CDR3 loop: CASSVALSYEQYF. In DNA, the CDR3 is TGTGCCAGCAGTGTTGCCTTATCCTACGAGCAGTACTTC.